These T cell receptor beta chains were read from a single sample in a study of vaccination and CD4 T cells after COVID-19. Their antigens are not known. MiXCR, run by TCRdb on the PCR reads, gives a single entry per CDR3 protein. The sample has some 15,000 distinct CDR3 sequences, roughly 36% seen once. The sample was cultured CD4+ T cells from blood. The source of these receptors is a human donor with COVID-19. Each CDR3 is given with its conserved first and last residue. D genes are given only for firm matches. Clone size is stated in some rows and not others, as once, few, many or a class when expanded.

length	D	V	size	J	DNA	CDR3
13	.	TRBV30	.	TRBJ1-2	TGTGCCTGGAGTGTAGAACAGGGCTATGGCTACACCTTC	CAWSVEQGYGYTF
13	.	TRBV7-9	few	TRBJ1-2	TGTGCCAGCAGCTTACTCCAGTCGGATGGCTACACCTTC	CASSLLQSDGYTF
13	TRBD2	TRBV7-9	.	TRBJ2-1	TGTGCCAGCAGCTCCCCCGGGAGGCCGAAGCAGTTCTTC	CASSSPGRPKQFF
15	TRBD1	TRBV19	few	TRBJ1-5	TGTGCCAGTAGTCCGGGACAGACGATAAATCAGCCCCAGCATTTT	CASSPGQTINQPQHF
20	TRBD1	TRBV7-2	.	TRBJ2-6	TGTGCCAGCAGCTCACCCACACGGACAGGGGACCCCTCTGGGGCCAACGTCCTGACTTTC	CASSSPTRTGDPSGANVLTF
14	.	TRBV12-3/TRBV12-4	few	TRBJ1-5	TGTGCCAGCAGTGGACAGAATAGCAATCAGCCCCAGCATTTT	CASSGQNSNQPQHF
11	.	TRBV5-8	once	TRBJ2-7	TGTGCCAGCAGCTTCGCGGGTGAGCAGTACTTC	CASSFAGEQYF
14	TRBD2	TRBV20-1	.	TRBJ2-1	TGCAGTGCTGGATGGACTAGCGGGGGCAATGAGCAGTTCTTC	CSAGWTSGGNEQFF
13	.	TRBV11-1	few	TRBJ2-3	TGTGCCAGCTCTCCCCTCGGCACAGATACGCAGTATTTT	CASSPLGTDTQYF
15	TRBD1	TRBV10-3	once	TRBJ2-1	TGTGCCATCAGCCCAGCCCGGGACAGGGCAGATGAGCAGTTCTTC	CAISPARDRADEQFF
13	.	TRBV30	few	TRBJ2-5	TGTGCCACTTCCAGGGAAAACCAAGAGACCCAGTACTTC	CATSRENQETQYF
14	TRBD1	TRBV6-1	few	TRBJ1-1	TGTGCCAGCAGTGAAGTTCAGGGGGACACTGAAGCTTTCTTT	CASSEVQGDTEAFF
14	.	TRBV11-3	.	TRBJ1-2	TGTGCCAGCAGCTCAAACCGAAAGAACTATGACTACACCTTC	CASSSNRKNYDYTF
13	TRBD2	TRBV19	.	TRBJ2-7	TGTGCCAGTAAGAGCCTAGCGGGGGGGGAGCAGTACTTC	CASKSLAGGEQYF
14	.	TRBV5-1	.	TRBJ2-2	TGCGCCAGCAGCCACGGCGACACCGCCGGGGAGCTGTTTTTT	CASSHGDTAGELFF
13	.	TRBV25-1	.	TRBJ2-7	TGTGCCACGGGGGTGGGGGGCGGTACGGAGCAGTACTTC	CATGVGGGTEQYF
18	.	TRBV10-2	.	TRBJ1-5	TGCGCCAGCAGTGTCCGCATGGACAGTCTGATTAGCAATCAGCCCCAGCATTTT	CASSVRMDSLISNQPQHF
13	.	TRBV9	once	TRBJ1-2	TGTGCCAGCAGCAACCGGGACACTCTTGGCTACACCTTC	CASSNRDTLGYTF
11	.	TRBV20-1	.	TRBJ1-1	TGCACCCGAGTCCGGGGCACTGAAGCTTTCTTT	CTRVRGTEAFF
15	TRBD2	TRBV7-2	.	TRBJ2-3	TGTGCCAGCAGCTTAACTAGCGGGGGGACTGATACGCAGTATTTT	CASSLTSGGTDTQYF
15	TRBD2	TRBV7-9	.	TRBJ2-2	TGTGCCAGCAGCCACGGGCGGGGGGACACCGGGGAGCTGTTTTTT	CASSHGRGDTGELFF
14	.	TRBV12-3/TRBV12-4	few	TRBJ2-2	TGTGCCAGCAGTCTCCACCCTTGGACCGGGGAGCTGTTTTTT	CASSLHPWTGELFF
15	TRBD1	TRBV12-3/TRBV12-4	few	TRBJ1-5	TGTGCCAGCAGTGTGGGACAGGGCAACAATCAGCCCCAGCATTTT	CASSVGQGNNQPQHF
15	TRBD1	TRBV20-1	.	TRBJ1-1	TGCAGTGCTCATAACCCCGGGACAGGGGGGACTGAAGCTTTCTTT	CSAHNPGTGGTEAFF
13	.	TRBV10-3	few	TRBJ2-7	TGTGCCACCCAGGTCGATAGGTCGTACGAGCAGTACTTC	CATQVDRSYEQYF
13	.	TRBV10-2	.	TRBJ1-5	TGCGCCAGCAAGGCGAGCGGCAATCAGCCCCAGCATTTT	CASKASGNQPQHF
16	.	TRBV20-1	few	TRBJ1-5	TGCAGTGCTAGCTTGGGGTCCGTAGGTAGCAATCAGCCCCAGCATTTT	CSASLGSVGSNQPQHF
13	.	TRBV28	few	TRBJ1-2	TGTGCCAGCAGTAGTACCGACCTCTATGGCTACACCTTC	CASSSTDLYGYTF
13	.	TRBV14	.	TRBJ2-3	TGTGCCAGCAGCCAACTAGCCTCGGGGACGCAGTATTTT	CASSQLASGTQYF
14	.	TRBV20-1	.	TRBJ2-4	TGCAGTGCTAGGCCAGGGGAAGCCAAAAACATTCAGTACTTC	CSARPGEAKNIQYF
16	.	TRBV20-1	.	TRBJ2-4	TGCAGTGCTAGAGATTCTGGCAGGGGAGCCAAAAACATTCAGTACTTC	CSARDSGRGAKNIQYF